This entry describes one TCR beta chain. Its antigen remains unidentified. Germline-derived CDR1 and CDR2 are MGHRA and YSYEKL. Deletions cut 6 bases from V and 0 bases from J, with 13 bases between. This CDR3 spans 15 amino acids. TCRdb keeps only in-frame clones here, not all; method: immunoSEQ multiplex PCR. Of 35,000 to 50,000 clones in the sample, around nine tenths were seen once. The data were obtained in a study of OX40 agonist ivuxolimab in advanced cancers. Study-wide context: Administration of intravenous ivuxolimab to patients occurred every 2 weeks at 0.01 to 10 mg/kg. Dose-escalation patients suffered from hepatocellular carcinoma, melanoma, renal cell or head and neck cancer. Study outcomes and limitations: At 0.1 to 3.0 mg/kg, CD4+ and CD8+ blood T cells expanded clonally by week 6. Mean expanded clone counts were higher in CD8+ than CD4+ T cells.

The receptor was isolated from an adult with an advanced solid tumor such as melanoma, head and neck, liver or kidney cancer. The sequences come from CD4+ or CD8+ T cells sorted from blood, collected in a trial of the OX40 agonist ivuxolimab. The V and J genes are TRBV4-1 and TRBJ2-3, with D perhaps matching TRBD2 (6 bases). The CDR3 spells CASRVADSSTDTQYF. The CDR3, as DNA: TGCGCCAGCAGAGTAGCGGACTCTAGCACAGATACGCAGTATTTT.